Below are 9 T cell receptor beta chains sequenced from a single sample in a study of cytomegalovirus exposure and HLA in healthy donors. Libraries were prepared by immunoSEQ multiplex PCR; TCRdb keeps only in-frame clonotypes and omits some of them. The repertoire has roughly 60,000 clones, just over 90% of them found once; the top ten carry 1.3%. The source material was PBMCs. The receptors originated from a woman aged 18-29 years in good health and CMV-seronegative.

The chain is built from TRBV7-9 and TRBJ2-6; 9 bases agree with TRBD1. CDR1 and CDR2 from the germline V gene are SEHNR and FQNEAQ (reference sequence). This CDR3 has 16 amino acids. Trimming took 5 bases from V and 3 from J; bases not matched to a gene: 5. Written as DNA, the CDR3 is TGTGCCAGCAGCCTACAGGGGGCGGATGGGGCCAACGTCCTGACTTTC. Protein sequence: CASSLQGADGANVLTF.

CDR3 in DNA: TGTGCCAGCAGTTTGGGAGGGGGACTCTATGGCTACACCTTC. Encoded protein: CASSLGGGLYGYTF. This rearrangement joins TRBV27 to TRBJ1-2; possibly TRBD1 for D (6 bases). The CDR3 consists of 14 residues. The V end was cut by 3 bases, the J end by 4 bases, with 12 bases between. Germline loops: CDR1 MNHEY, CDR2 SMNVEV (reference sequence).

The chain recombines TRBV5-8 with TRBJ1-5; 7 nucleotides line up with TRBD1. Trimming cost V 3 bases and J 3 bases; bases outside gene matches: 6. This CDR3 has 15 residues. From germline, CDR1 is SGHTS and CDR2 YDEGEE. The CDR3, as DNA: TGTGCCAGCAGCTGGGGGACAGCGATCAATCAGCCCCAGCATTTT. Encoded protein: CASSWGTAINQPQHF.

This clone was observed a single time. The chain has TRBV4-3 and TRBJ1-3; perhaps TRBD1 as D (5 bases). The CDR3 contains 17 residues. Trimming took off 5 bases at V and 3 bases at J, with 20 bases between the two ends. CDR1 is LGHNA, CDR2 YSLEER, per germline. The DNA for the CDR3 is TGCGCCAGCAGCTATTGGGTGGGAGGGGAGGGTGGAAACACCATATATTTT. This encodes CASSYWVGGEGGNTIYF.

This rearrangement joins TRBV22-1 to TRBJ2-5; the D call TRBD1 from the table was never checked on the DNA. TRBV22-1 is reported as a pseudogene. The CDR3 extends over 18 amino acids. The CDR3 sequence: CPGSPRGTGGRLGETQYF. The CDR3 DNA sequence: TGTCCTGGGAGCCCACGGGGGACAGGGGGCCGTTTGGGAGAGACCCAGTACTTC.

The V call is TRBV19, the J call TRBJ1-2; 7 bases agree with TRBD1. The CDR3 loop spans 16 amino acids. Germline loops: CDR1 LNHDA, CDR2 SQIVND (reference sequence). The J segment lost 10 bases and the V segment lost 3 bases, leaving 17 bases of the junction unmatched. CDR3 coding DNA: TGTGCCAGTAGTATCCTCGGAGGGGGCGCCGGGGTCGACTACACCTTC. Translated, it gives CASSILGGGAGVDYTF.

This chain links TRBV2 with TRBJ2-2, with D possibly being TRBD2 (6 bases). Germline-derived CDR1 and CDR2 are SNHLY and FYNNEI. This CDR3 is 13 amino acids long. Trimming shortened V by 7 bases and J by 8 bases, and 14 bases separated the two germline ends. CDR3 bases: TGTGCCAGCACCAGACTTCGGGGGGGGGAGCTGTTTTTT. Amino acid sequence: CASTRLRGGELFF. The full variable domain, in which reference TRBV2 and TRBJ2-2 provide the parts outside the CDR3, is EPEVTQTPSHQVTQMGQEVILRCVPISNHLYFYWYRQILGQKVEFLVSFYNNEISEKSEIFDDQFSVERPDGSNFTLKIRSTKLEDSAMYFCASTRLRGGELFFGEGSRLTVL.

The V gene is TRBV29-1, the J gene TRBJ2-5; no clear D. V lost 7 bases to trimming and J lost 5 bases, with 8 bases between them. The CDR3 is 10 residues long. CDR1 SQVTM and CDR2 ANQGSEA come from the germline V gene. CDR3 DNA: TGCAGCGCCCTGCGGGAGACCCAGTACTTC. It codes for CSALRETQYF.

This chain links TRBV11-2 with TRBJ2-4, with D unclear. The V end was cut by 1 base, the J end by 0 bases, with 7 bases between. Germline-derived CDR1 and CDR2 are SGHAT and FQNNGV. The CDR3 is made up of 15 amino acids. CDR3 sequence reads: CASSLGAAAKNIQYF. In DNA form, the CDR3 reads TGTGCCAGCAGCTTAGGCGCGGCAGCCAAAAACATTCAGTACTTC. The entire variable domain, with the rest obtained from reference TRBV11-2 and TRBJ2-4, is as follows: EAGVAQSPRYKIIEKRQSVAFWCNPISGHATLYWYQQILGQGPKLLIQFQNNGVVDDSQLPKDRFSAERLKGVDSTLKIQPAKLEDSAVYLCASSLGAAAKNIQYFGAGTRLSVL.